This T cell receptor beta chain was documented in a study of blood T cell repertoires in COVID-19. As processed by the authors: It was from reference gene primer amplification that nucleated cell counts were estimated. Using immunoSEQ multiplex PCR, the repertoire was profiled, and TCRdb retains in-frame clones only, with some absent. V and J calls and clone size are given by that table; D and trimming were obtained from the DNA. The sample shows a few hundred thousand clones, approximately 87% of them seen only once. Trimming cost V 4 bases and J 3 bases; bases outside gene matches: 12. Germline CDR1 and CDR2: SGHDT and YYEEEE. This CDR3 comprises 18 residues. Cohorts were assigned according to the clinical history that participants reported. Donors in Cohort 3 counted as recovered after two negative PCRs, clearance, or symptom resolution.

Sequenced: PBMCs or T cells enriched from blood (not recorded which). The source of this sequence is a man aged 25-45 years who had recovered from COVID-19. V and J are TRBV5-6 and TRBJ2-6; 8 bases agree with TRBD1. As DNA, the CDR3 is TGTGCCAGCAGCACCTGGATGGCAGGGGGCTTTGGGGCCAACGTCCTGACTTTC. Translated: CASSTWMAGGFGANVLTF.